The clone carrying this T cell receptor beta chain occurred a few times. What it binds is not known. This entry is derived from a study of cytomegalovirus exposure and HLA in healthy donors. Study-wide points: In a later analysis, the majority of CMV-associated beta chains seemingly showed HLA restriction.

The CDR3 spans 15 residues. Germline V gives CDR1 LGHNT, CDR2 FRNRAP. Trimming cost V 7 bases and J 1 base; bases outside gene matches: 10. PCR primers comprised 60 Vbeta and 13 Jbeta primers. The protocol was immunoSEQ multiplex PCR, while the TCRdb copy is restricted to in-frame clones and leaves out a portion. The profile shows roughly 150,000 clones, nearly 70% of them singletons. The chain joins TRBV12-5 to TRBJ2-7; 7 nucleotides match TRBD1. Material: PBMCs. The source of this sequence is a man younger than 45 in good health and CMV-seropositive. CDR3 bases: TGTGCTAGTGCCCCGGGGCAGGGGGTATCCTACGAGCAGTACTTC. Translating gives CASAPGQGVSYEQYF.